This T cell receptor (beta chain) was retrieved from a study of cytomegalovirus exposure and HLA in healthy donors. The ends were cut back, 0 bases at V and 0 bases at J, with 9 bases in the middle. The CDR3 sequence is 16 residues long. Germline V CDR1 and CDR2: LGHNA, YNFKEQ. Broader study findings: A later analysis linked around 15,000 TCR beta sequences to HLA alleles at 0.05 false discovery rate.

13 Jbeta primers and 60 Vbeta primers were used for the PCR. TCRdb's copy holds only in-frame clones and misses some; the assay was immunoSEQ multiplex PCR. The sample records tens of thousands of clones, 67% being singletons. A word on this clone: Its specificity is unknown.

This chain uses TRBV4-2 with TRBJ1-3; no clear D. The source is a woman in her forties or fifties in good health and CMV-seropositive. The source material was PBMCs. Here the CDR3 DNA reads TGTGCCAGCAGCCAAGATCTCGGACTCTCTGGAAACACCATATATTTT. This translates into CASSQDLGLSGNTIYF.